This T cell receptor (beta chain) emerged from a study of blood T cells in healthy people across ages (dated by TCRdb to 2015 to 2017). Regarding the study in general: In model experiments, template switching captured about one uniquely barcoded TCR beta cDNA molecule for every two T cells. Donors were grouped into four age groups: young (average about 15 years), middle-aged (around 39), aged (approximately 67) and long-lived (approximately 82). The study measured age-related changes in TCR beta repertoire diversity using deep sequencing normalized with unique cDNA molecular identifiers. Using the same blood draw, the study looked at two additional independent replicas of 1 million unique cDNA reads for two donors, one aged 18 to 30 and the other aged 80 or older. Donors of different ages were randomly distributed across sequencing lanes to avoid experimental bias. Overall study results and their limits: Compared with the aged group, the long-lived group had more naive CD4+ T cells, fewer expanded clones and increased TCR diversity, suggesting age selection. A strong correlation was found between observed TCR beta diversity and the percentage of naive T cells measured by flow cytometry. Observed TCR beta diversity per million T cells fell roughly linearly with age, and a significant reduction was already apparent by age approximately 40. Estimates of total diversity from one million sequenced T cells were regarded as lower bounds and underestimates. Donor CMV infection status was unknown, potentially confounding age-related changes in expanded clonotypes. Since profiling was done on bulk unsorted PBMCs, naive and antigen-experienced compartments could not be conclusively compared.

The method behind the library was 5' RACE. For sequencing, an Illumina HiSeq 2500 was employed. A second about 7 to 12 cycle PCR used a sample-barcoded 5' primer and a J-beta primer mix. Each TCR beta cDNA molecule received a unique molecular identifier from a template-switch 5' adaptor carrying 12 random nucleotides. At least 3 million CDR3-containing paired-end reads were obtained from each sample. First-strand cDNA synthesis was performed from all RNA using the Mint cDNA synthesis kit, with priming by a TRBC-specific oligonucleotide. All cDNA was treated with uracil-DNA glycosylase and then went through a first 18-cycle PCR with the universal primers M1SS and BC2_uni_R. Under the source paper's analysis protocol: For normalization, 1 million high-quality reads, each with a distinct molecular identifier, were randomly selected from each sample. Reads with shared molecular identifiers were discarded instead of being binned into consensus sequences. MiTCR, set to a Q25 quality threshold and the strictest error-elimination algorithm, was used for CDR3 identification, clonotype clustering and error correction. A nonparametric unseen species model with Euler transformation was used to estimate lower-bound total TCR beta diversity. TCRdb reanalyzed the raw reads on its own, using fastp at Q25 for trimming and MiXCR for clone calling, and kept in-frame beta chains. Each CDR3 protein gets just one entry, which takes the most common genes and DNA from the rows behind it. The V and J calls follow TCRdb's processing rather than the paper's. For this sample there are about 1.6 million distinct CDR3 sequences; roughly 30% appear just once. The ten largest make up about 11% of the sample.

According to the germline V gene, CDR1 reads SNHLY and CDR2 reads FYNNEI. Including the terminal cysteine and phenylalanine, the CDR3 comprises 15 residues. Here the CDR3 DNA is all that survives: 45 bases in frame from base 1. V loses 0 bases of germline sequence and J loses 2 bases, and the interval between the two ends is 9 bases. Donors were approximately 42 systemically healthy Caucasian individuals from Russia aged about 6 to 100 years. Each donor gave around 9 milliliters of peripheral blood, collected into EDTA-treated Vacutainer tubes. Ficoll-Paque density-gradient centrifugation was used to isolate PBMCs, with at least 7 million per sample. Total RNA, at least 5.5 micrograms per sample, was extracted from PBMCs with Trizol reagent. The percentages of naive CD45RAhigh/CD27high T cells were determined by flow cytometry on a PBMC aliquot from every donor. In regard to this clonotype: It lacks a known antigen. Base qualities are missing; no much larger clone stands one base away.

The receptor chain draws on TRBV2 and TRBJ2-3, with an unclear D gene assignment. The specimen was blood. The source is a woman aged 25-40 years in good health. CDR3 protein: CASSEAGYSTDTQYF. The nucleotide sequence is TGTGCCAGCAGTGAAGCGGGCTACTCCACAGATACGCAGTATTTT.